This TCR beta chain is from a study of blood T cell repertoires in COVID-19. Study in general: The analysed material was cDNA or gDNA that came from T cells, B-cell-depleted T cells, or PBMCs.

The method was immunoSEQ multiplex PCR; TCRdb's version includes in-frame clones alone and lacks a portion of them. The table records 200,000 to 300,000 clones, about nine tenths of them present only once. Deletions cut 4 bases from V and 4 bases from J, with 17 bases between. The CDR3 runs to 15 residues. Looked up from germline, CDR1 is SGHDT and CDR2 is YYEEEE. The material sequenced was peripheral blood. This clonotype originated in a man in his 60s who had recovered from COVID-19. J is TRBJ2-5 and V is TRBV5-6; D perhaps matches TRBD2 (6 bases). In DNA, the CDR3 is TGTGCCAGCAGCACCCTGGGGGGAGAGGGAGAGACCCAGTACTTC. It encodes CASSTLGGEGETQYF. Together with reference TRBV5-6 and TRBJ2-5, the CDR3 gives the full variable domain: DAGVTQSPTHLIKTRGQQVTLRCSPKSGHDTVSWYQQALGQGPQFIFQYYEEEERQRGNFPDRFSGHQFPNYSSELNVNALLLGDSALYLCASSTLGGEGETQYFGPGTRLLVL.